This TCR beta chain was sequenced in a study of cytomegalovirus exposure and HLA in healthy donors. Study-wide findings and caveats: Earlier analysis yielded a pattern in which most TCR beta V segments were productive about 90% or about 30% of the time.

As regards this clone: No antigen is known for it.

Germline V gene sequence: CDR1 MNHEY, CDR2 SMNVEV (reference sequence). Between the trimmed V and J ends, which lost 5 bases and 6 bases, there was a span of 16 bases. The CDR3 length is 14 residues. Primers included in the PCR were 60 Vbeta and 13 Jbeta primers. TCRdb's table, derived via immunoSEQ multiplex PCR, lists solely in-frame clones and lacks some. The repertoire holds 100,000 to 150,000 clones, with roughly 79% as singletons. The chain couples TRBV27 to TRBJ1-1; TRBD1 might be the D (6 bases). Sequences were obtained from PBMCs. The clonotype originates from a woman between 50 and 59 years old in good health and CMV-seronegative. The CDR3: CASSPTGILAEAFF. Here the CDR3 DNA reads TGTGCCAGCAGTCCAACAGGGATTTTGGCTGAAGCTTTCTTT.